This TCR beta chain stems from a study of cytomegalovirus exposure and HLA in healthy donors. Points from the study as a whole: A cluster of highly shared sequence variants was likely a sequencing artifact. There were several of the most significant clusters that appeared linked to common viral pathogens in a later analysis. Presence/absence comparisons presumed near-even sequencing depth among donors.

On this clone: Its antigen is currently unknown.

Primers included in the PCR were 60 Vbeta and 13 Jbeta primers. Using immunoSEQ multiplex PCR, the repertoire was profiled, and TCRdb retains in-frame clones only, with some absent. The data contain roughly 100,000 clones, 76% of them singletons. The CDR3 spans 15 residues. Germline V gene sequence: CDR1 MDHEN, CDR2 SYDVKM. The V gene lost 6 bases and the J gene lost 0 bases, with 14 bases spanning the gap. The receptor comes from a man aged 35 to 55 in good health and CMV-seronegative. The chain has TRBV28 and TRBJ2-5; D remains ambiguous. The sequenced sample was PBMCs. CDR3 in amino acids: CASSLVPGDQETQYF. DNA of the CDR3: TGTGCCAGCAGCTTAGTCCCAGGCGACCAAGAGACCCAGTACTTC. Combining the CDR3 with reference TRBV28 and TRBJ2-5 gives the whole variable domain DVKVTQSSRYLVKRTGEKVFLECVQDMDHENMFWYRQDPGLGLRLIYFSYDVKMKEKGDIPEGYSVSREKKERFSLILESASTNQTSMYLCASSLVPGDQETQYFGPGTRLLVL.